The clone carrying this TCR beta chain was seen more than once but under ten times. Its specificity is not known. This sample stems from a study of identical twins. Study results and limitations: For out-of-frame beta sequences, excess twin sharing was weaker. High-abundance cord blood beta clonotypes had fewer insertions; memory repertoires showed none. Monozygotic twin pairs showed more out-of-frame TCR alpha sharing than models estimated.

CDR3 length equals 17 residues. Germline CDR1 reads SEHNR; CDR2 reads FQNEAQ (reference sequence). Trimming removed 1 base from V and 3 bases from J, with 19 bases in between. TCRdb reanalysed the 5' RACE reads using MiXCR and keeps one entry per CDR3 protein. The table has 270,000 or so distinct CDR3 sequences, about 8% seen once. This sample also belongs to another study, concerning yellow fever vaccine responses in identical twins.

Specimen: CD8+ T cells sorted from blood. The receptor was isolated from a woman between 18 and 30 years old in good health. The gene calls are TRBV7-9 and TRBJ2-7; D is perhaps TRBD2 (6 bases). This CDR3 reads CASSLDKLGGEGYEQYF. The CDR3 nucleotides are TGTGCCAGCAGCTTAGATAAATTGGGGGGAGAGGGCTACGAGCAGTACTTC.